This T cell receptor (beta chain) was identified in a study of shared clonotypes between healthy human individuals. The wider study: Each donor contributed plates that comprised three CD4 naive, three CD4 memory, two CD8 naive and one CD8 memory.

The CDR3 loop spans 15 amino acids. V dropped 6 bases and J dropped 0 bases, with 12 bases sitting between them. CDR1 LNHDA and CDR2 SQIVND come from the germline V gene (reference sequence). The donor cohort consisted entirely of Caucasian adults residing in Nashville, Tennessee. Study conclusions and caveats: Researchers sampled only blood; tissue repertoires likely differ.

Original processing methods: ImmunoSEQ supplied junction-only sequences lacking quality scores, so filtering was different. Sequencing used immunoSEQ multiplex PCR; TCRdb keeps in-frame clones, though not all of them. V and J calls and clone size are copied from that table; D and trimming were computed from the DNA. The table has roughly 2.5 million clones, around nine tenths seen once. A word on this clone: Its antigen is not known.

The chain carries TRBV19 and TRBJ1-3, with D unclear. The sequence was collected from a man in his late teens or twenties in good health. The specimen was naive CD4+ T cells sorted from blood. Subset here: CD45RA+ positively selected. Here the CDR3 DNA reads TGTGCCAGTAGGCCAAGTTCAGGCTCTGGAAACACCATATATTTT. The encoded protein is CASRPSSGSGNTIYF.